The entry below describes one TCR beta chain. The antigen remains undetermined. The TRB cDNA libraries were prepared by 5' RACE with UMI labels. TCRdb reprocessed the 5' RACE reads and stores each CDR3 protein as one record, lacking DNA. The specimen's table records roughly 89,000 distinct CDR3 sequences. The source of the sample is a study of CXCR3-negative and CXCR3-positive naive CD8 T cells. Points from the study as a whole: Naive subsets had comparable surface CD5; TCR strength was inferred from TRB CDR3 properties. Diversity proved comparably high across both naive subsets and much lower in memory CD8+ cells.

This receptor was obtained from a human donor in good health. Some clones in this sample may be carry-over from other donors' samples. The sequenced sample was naive CXCR3- CD8+ T cells from blood. As for subset: CD45RO-CCR7+CD27+CD95- naive CD8+ T cells lacking CXCR3 (TNR3-).

The CDR3: CASKSGNTEAFF. This rearrangement joins TRBV6-5 to TRBJ1-1. This CDR3 is 12 amino acids long. Germline values: CDR1 MNHEY, CDR2 SVGAGI.